The 6 T cell receptor beta chains below come from one sample, sequenced in a study of OX40 agonist ivuxolimab in advanced cancers. Sequenced by immunoSEQ multiplex PCR; TCRdb stores in-frame clones only, minus some. This table has 25,000 to 35,000 clones, 70% to 85% appearing once. Source: CD4+ or CD8+ T cells sorted from blood, taken in a trial of the OX40 agonist ivuxolimab. All receptors derive from an adult with an advanced solid tumor such as melanoma, head and neck, liver or kidney cancer.

This clone has a handful of counts. J is TRBJ1-2 and V is TRBV29-1; 9 bases match TRBD1. V lost 7 bases to trimming and J lost 5 bases; unmatched junction nucleotides: 5. Looked up from germline, CDR1 is SQVTM and CDR2 is ANQGSEA. CDR3 length: 12 residues. The CDR3 sequence is CSAQTGGYGYTF. DNA of the CDR3: TGCAGCGCCCAGACAGGGGGTTATGGCTACACCTTC.

The chain links TRBV7-3 to TRBJ2-3; no clear D. Germline CDR1 is SGHTA and CDR2 is FQGTGA. Trimming removed 3 bases from V and 2 bases from J, with 6 bases in between. The CDR3 runs 13 residues. In DNA, the CDR3 is TGTGCCAGCAGCTTCGACAACACAGATACGCAGTATTTT. Translating gives CASSFDNTDTQYF.

This chain joins TRBV27 and TRBJ1-2, with D possibly being TRBD1 (6 bases). With 3 bases removed from V and 7 bases from J, the gap between germline ends came to 12 bases. Looked up from germline, CDR1 is MNHEY and CDR2 is SMNVEV (reference sequence). CDR3 length: 13 amino acids. The CDR3: CASSLGGASGYTF. The CDR3 coding sequence is TGTGCCAGCAGTTTGGGGGGGGCAAGTGGCTACACCTTC.

The genes are TRBV15 and TRBJ1-1; D is unclear. V was trimmed by 0 bases and J by 5 bases, leaving 10 bases between them. This CDR3 is 14 amino acids long. Germline lookup yields CDR1 LNHNV and CDR2 YYDKDF (reference sequence). CDR3 sequence reads: CATSRDPPGTEAFF. For the CDR3, the DNA is TGTGCCACCAGCAGAGATCCCCCGGGTACTGAAGCTTTCTTT.

This chain joins TRBV4-3 and TRBJ2-2, with 7 bases matching TRBD1. Trimming removed 4 bases from V and 3 bases from J; junction bases left unmatched: 8. The CDR3 sequence is 16 residues long. Germline values: CDR1 LGHNA, CDR2 YSLEER. CDR3 region: CASSPAQGRDTGELFF. CDR3 nucleotide sequence: TGCGCCAGCAGCCCGGCACAGGGGCGTGACACCGGGGAGCTGTTTTTT.

This clone occurred once. The chain recombines TRBV7-9 with TRBJ2-5, with D maybe TRBD2 (6 bases). V shed 5 bases and J shed 1 base, with 20 bases lying between them. CDR1 SEHNR and CDR2 FQNEAQ come from the germline V gene (reference sequence). The CDR3 has 17 residues. The CDR3 region is CASSPPRLGIVQETQYF. DNA of the CDR3: TGTGCCAGCAGCCCCCCGAGACTAGGTATCGTCCAAGAGACCCAGTACTTC.